Shown below are 20 T cell receptor beta chains from a single sample sequenced in a study of OX40 agonist ivuxolimab in advanced cancers. The repertoire was sequenced with immunoSEQ multiplex PCR; TCRdb's copy has only in-frame clones and lacks some. This sample has about 79,000 clones; about nine tenths occur once, and the top ten carry 11%. The material sequenced was CD4+ or CD8+ T cells sorted from blood, taken in a trial of the OX40 agonist ivuxolimab. These receptors were collected from an adult with an advanced solid tumor such as melanoma, head and neck, liver or kidney cancer.

The chain employs TRBV25-1 and TRBJ1-3; the D is unclear. Germline CDR1 reads MGHDK; CDR2 reads SYGVNS. The germline V and J ends were trimmed by 7 bases and 3 bases, with 7 bases remaining between them. This CDR3 spans 12 amino acids. The CDR3 bases are TGTGCCAGCAACGGAAATGGAAACACCATATATTTT. Translating it yields CASNGNGNTIYF. The entire variable domain, with the rest obtained from reference TRBV25-1 and TRBJ1-3, is as follows: EADIYQTPRYLVIGTGKKITLECSQTMGHDKMYWYQQDPGMELHLIHYSYGVNSTEKGDLSSESTVSRIRTEHFPLTLESARPSHTSQYLCASNGNGNTIYFGEGSWLTVV.

This clone was picked up one time. The chain joins TRBV2 to TRBJ2-3, with 10 bases identical to TRBD1. The CDR3 length is 14 residues. V gave up 7 bases and J gave up 4 bases; unmatched junction bases: 5. The germline V gene has CDR1 SNHLY and CDR2 FYNNEI. CDR3 residues: CASTTGTGADTQYF. As DNA, the CDR3 is TGTGCCAGCACTACCGGGACAGGGGCAGATACGCAGTATTTT.

V is TRBV14 and J is TRBJ1-3; the D is unclear. The V end lost 2 bases, the J end lost 1 base, and 9 bases lay between the germline ends. The germline gives CDR1 SGHDN, CDR2 FVKESK. The CDR3 runs to 15 residues. This CDR3 reads CASSQRGGSGNTIYF. Written as DNA, the CDR3 is TGTGCCAGCAGCCAAAGAGGAGGATCTGGAAACACCATATATTTT.

The CDR3 DNA reads as TGTGCCAGTAGTTCGGGACTAGCTTACGAGCAGTACTTC. Residues: CASSSGLAYEQYF. The rearrangement joins TRBV19 to TRBJ2-7, with 9 bases matching TRBD2. Trimming removed 5 bases from V and 4 bases from J; junction bases left unmatched: 3. The CDR3 has 13 amino acids. Germline V gene sequence: CDR1 LNHDA, CDR2 SQIVND (reference sequence).

The chain couples TRBV7-9 to TRBJ1-5; D is ambiguous. V lost 6 bases to trimming and J lost 0 bases, with 9 bases between them. The CDR3 is 14 residues long. CDR1 SEHNR and CDR2 FQNEAQ come from the germline V gene (reference sequence). The CDR3 DNA reads as TGTGCCAGCAGTCCCCTTTATAGCAATCAGCCCCAGCATTTT. This gives the protein CASSPLYSNQPQHF.

The rearrangement links TRBV6-6 to TRBJ2-1, with D perhaps matching TRBD2 (5 bases). This CDR3 is built from 15 residues. Germline CDR1 MNHNY, CDR2 SVGAGI (reference sequence). Trimming pared 4 bases from V and 5 bases from J, leaving 15 bases between. The CDR3, as DNA: TGTGCCAGCAGTTTCGGGGTAGGAGTCGACAATGAGCAGTTCTTC. This translates into CASSFGVGVDNEQFF.

The V gene is TRBV19, the J gene TRBJ1-6; D perhaps matches TRBD1 (5 bases). Trimming removed 5 bases from V and 10 bases from J, with 12 bases in between. Germline lookup yields CDR1 LNHDA and CDR2 SQIVND (reference sequence). This CDR3 region has 13 residues. DNA of the CDR3: TGTGCCAGTAGTCCTGGGGGGGGGTCACCCCTCCACTTT. Encoded protein: CASSPGGGSPLHF. The full variable domain, with the rest looked up from reference TRBV19 and TRBJ1-6, is DGGITQSPKYLFRKEGQNVTLSCEQNLNHDAMYWYRQDPGQGLRLIYYSQIVNDFQKGDIAEGYSVSREKKESFPLTVTSAQKNPTAFYLCASSPGGGSPLHFGNGTRLTVT.

The gene calls are TRBV11-2 and TRBJ2-1; D gene uncertain. V lost 1 base to trimming and J lost 3 bases, with 4 bases between them. Germline V gene sequence: CDR1 SGHAT, CDR2 FQNNGV. The CDR3 spans 13 residues. The CDR3 is CASSLGLYNEQFF. The CDR3, as DNA: TGTGCCAGCAGCTTAGGACTCTACAATGAGCAGTTCTTC.

The chain combines TRBV5-5 with TRBJ2-7, with 10 bases identical to TRBD1. The junction had 3 bases not matched to a gene; V was cut back by 4 bases and J by 5 bases. Germline CDR1 is SGHKS and CDR2 is YYEKEE (reference sequence). The CDR3 loop spans 13 amino acids. CDR3 sequence: CASSGQGVHEQYF. Here the CDR3 DNA reads TGTGCCAGCAGCGGACAGGGGGTCCACGAGCAGTACTTC.

The chain links TRBV19 to TRBJ1-1; D is uncertain. The germline V gene has CDR1 LNHDA and CDR2 SQIVND (reference sequence). The CDR3 is made up of 15 amino acids. Trimming shortened V by 6 bases and J by 6 bases, and 20 bases separated the two germline ends. CDR3 protein: CASRTLLELGAEAFF. DNA for the CDR3: TGTGCCAGTAGAACCCTCTTGGAATTGGGCGCTGAAGCTTTCTTT.

The J gene is TRBJ1-2, the V gene TRBV27; 7 bases align to TRBD1. Germline-derived CDR1 and CDR2 are MNHEY and SMNVEV (reference sequence). The CDR3 totals 11 residues. Trimming took 7 bases from V and 4 from J; bases not matched to a gene: 0. CDR3 in DNA: TGTGCCAGCACAGGGGGCTATGGCTACACCTTC. The encoded protein is CASTGGYGYTF.

The gene calls are TRBV7-2 and TRBJ2-2; weak D call: TRBD1 (5 bases). V was trimmed by 2 bases and J by 3 bases, leaving 13 bases between them. This CDR3 contains 16 residues. Germline loops: CDR1 SGHTA, CDR2 FQGNSA. For the CDR3, the DNA is TGTGCCAGCAGCTTACCCCTAGGGGTGCACACCGGGGAGCTGTTTTTT. This codes for CASSLPLGVHTGELFF.

The chain has TRBV4-1 and TRBJ2-7, with D unclear. The CDR3 contains 13 residues. Looked up from germline, CDR1 is MGHRA and CDR2 is YSYEKL. V dropped 0 bases and J dropped 5 bases, with 8 bases sitting between them. The CDR3 spells CASSQEVGNEQYF. As DNA, the CDR3 is TGCGCCAGCAGCCAAGAAGTAGGGAACGAGCAGTACTTC.

The chain joins TRBV7-9 to TRBJ1-2, with a possible D match to TRBD1 (5 bases). CDR3 length equals 13 residues. The germline CDR1 and CDR2 sequences are SEHNR and FQNEAQ (reference sequence). V lost 7 bases and J lost 8, with 17 bases in between. The CDR3: CASTPAGTLGYTF. The DNA for the CDR3 is TGTGCCAGCACCCCGGCCGGGACCCTAGGCTACACCTTC.

The chain uses TRBV11-2 and TRBJ2-1; TRBD1 aligns across 7 bases. CDR3 length equals 14 residues. Germline V lookup: CDR1 SGHAT, CDR2 FQNNGV. V trimming: 5 bases; J trimming: 9 bases; junction bases outside the gene matches: 10. CDR3 DNA sequence: TGTGCCAGCAGCGCTCCGGGACAGAGCGGTGAGCAGTTCTTC. This gives the protein CASSAPGQSGEQFF. Variable domain in full (rest from reference TRBV11-2 and TRBJ2-1): EAGVAQSPRYKIIEKRQSVAFWCNPISGHATLYWYQQILGQGPKLLIQFQNNGVVDDSQLPKDRFSAERLKGVDSTLKIQPAKLEDSAVYLCASSAPGQSGEQFFGPGTRLTVL.

This chain links TRBV7-9 with TRBJ2-1, with a tentative D call TRBD2 (6 bases). Trimming took 5 bases from V and 7 from J, leaving 15 bases between them. Germline V gene lookup returns CDR1 SEHNR and CDR2 FQNEAQ (reference sequence). CDR3 size: 14 residues. CDR3 sequence reads: CASSPWLGRNEQFF. In DNA, the CDR3 is TGTGCCAGCAGCCCCTGGTTGGGGAGGAATGAGCAGTTCTTC. Complete variable domain (other parts from reference TRBV7-9 and TRBJ2-1): DTGVSQNPRHKITKRGQNVTFRCDPISEHNRLYWYRQTLGQGPEFLTYFQNEAQLEKSRLLSDRFSAERPKGSFSTLEIQRTEQGDSAMYLCASSPWLGRNEQFFGPGTRLTVL.

This chain uses TRBV7-9 with TRBJ1-5, with 8 bases that match TRBD1. Germline lookup yields CDR1 SEHNR and CDR2 FQNEAQ (reference sequence). V lost 5 bases to trimming and J lost 7 bases; unmatched junction nucleotides: 4. The CDR3 spans 13 residues. In nucleotides, the CDR3 is TGTGCCAGCAGCCAGACAGGGGACCAGCCCCAGCATTTT. Its protein is CASSQTGDQPQHF.

A single count supports this clone. The chain recombines TRBV11-2 with TRBJ1-2, with D unclear. V was shortened by 1 base and J by 4 bases, with 16 bases between the two germline ends. The CDR3 is 16 amino acids. The germline V gene encodes CDR1 SGHAT and CDR2 FQNNGV. DNA of the CDR3: TGTGCCAGCAGCTTAGGGATAGGACCGATGGGCTATGGCTACACCTTC. Translating gives CASSLGIGPMGYGYTF.

This clone was observed a single time. The chain has TRBV19 and TRBJ1-5, with a tentative D call TRBD1 (6 bases). The germline V and J ends were trimmed by 8 bases and 2 bases, with 13 bases remaining between them. Germline CDR1 is LNHDA and CDR2 is SQIVND (reference sequence). This CDR3 comprises 14 residues. This CDR3 reads CASCWGRGNQPQHF. DNA for the CDR3: TGTGCCAGTTGTTGGGGGCGCGGCAATCAGCCCCAGCATTTT.

This chain uses TRBV18 with TRBJ2-7, with D tentatively TRBD1 (5 bases). CDR1 and CDR2 from the germline V gene are KGHSH and LQKENI. V was clipped by 5 bases and J by 6 bases, with 8 bases between them. The CDR3 runs to 11 residues. The CDR3 here is CASSVRAEQYF. CDR3 nucleotides: TGTGCCAGCTCAGTCAGGGCCGAGCAGTACTTC.